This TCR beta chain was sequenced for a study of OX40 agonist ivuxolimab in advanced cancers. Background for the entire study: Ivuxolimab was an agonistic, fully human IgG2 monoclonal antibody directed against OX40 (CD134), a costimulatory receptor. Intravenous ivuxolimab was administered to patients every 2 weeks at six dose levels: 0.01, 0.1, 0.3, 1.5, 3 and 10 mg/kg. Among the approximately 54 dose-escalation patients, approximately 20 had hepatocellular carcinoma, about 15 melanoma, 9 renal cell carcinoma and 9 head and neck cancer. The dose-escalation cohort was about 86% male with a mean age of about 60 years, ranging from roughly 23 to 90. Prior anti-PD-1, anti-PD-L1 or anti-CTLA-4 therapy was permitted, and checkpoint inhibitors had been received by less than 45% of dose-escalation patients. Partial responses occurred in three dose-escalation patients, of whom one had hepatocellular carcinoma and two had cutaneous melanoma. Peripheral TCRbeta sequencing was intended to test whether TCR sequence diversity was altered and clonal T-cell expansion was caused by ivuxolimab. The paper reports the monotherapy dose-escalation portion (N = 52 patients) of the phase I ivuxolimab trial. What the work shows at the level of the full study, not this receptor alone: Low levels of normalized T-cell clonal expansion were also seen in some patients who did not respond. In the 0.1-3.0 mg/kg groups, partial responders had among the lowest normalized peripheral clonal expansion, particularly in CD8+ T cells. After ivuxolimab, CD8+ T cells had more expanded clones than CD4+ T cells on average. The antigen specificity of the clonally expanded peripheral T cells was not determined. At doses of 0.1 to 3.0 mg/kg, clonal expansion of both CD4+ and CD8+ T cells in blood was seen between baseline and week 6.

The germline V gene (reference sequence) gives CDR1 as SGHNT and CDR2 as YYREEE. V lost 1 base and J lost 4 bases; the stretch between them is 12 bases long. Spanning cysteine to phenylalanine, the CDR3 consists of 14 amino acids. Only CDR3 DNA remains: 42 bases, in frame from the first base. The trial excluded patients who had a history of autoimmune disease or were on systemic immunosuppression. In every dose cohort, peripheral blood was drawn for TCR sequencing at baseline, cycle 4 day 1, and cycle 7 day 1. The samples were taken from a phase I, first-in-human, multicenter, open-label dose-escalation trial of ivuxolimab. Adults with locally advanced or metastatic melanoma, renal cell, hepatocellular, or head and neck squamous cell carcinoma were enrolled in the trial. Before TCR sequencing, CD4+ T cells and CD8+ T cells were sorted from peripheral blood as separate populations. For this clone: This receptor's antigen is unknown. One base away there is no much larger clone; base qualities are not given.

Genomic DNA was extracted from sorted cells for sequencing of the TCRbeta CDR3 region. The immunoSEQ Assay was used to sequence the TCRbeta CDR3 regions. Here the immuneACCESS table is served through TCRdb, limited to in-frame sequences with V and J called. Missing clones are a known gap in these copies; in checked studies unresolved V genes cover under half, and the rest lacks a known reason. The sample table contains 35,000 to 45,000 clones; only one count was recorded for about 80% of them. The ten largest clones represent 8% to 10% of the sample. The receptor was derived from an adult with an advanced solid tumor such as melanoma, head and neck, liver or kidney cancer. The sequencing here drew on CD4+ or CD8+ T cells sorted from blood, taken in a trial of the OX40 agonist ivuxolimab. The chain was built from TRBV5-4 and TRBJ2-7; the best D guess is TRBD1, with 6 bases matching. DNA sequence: TGTGCCAGCAGCTTGCACGCAGGGGCGTACGAGCAGTACTTC. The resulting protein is CASSLHAGAYEQYF.